The TCR beta chain described here comes from a study of T cell clonotyping in hematopoietic cell transplantation. Study overall: Pretransplant recipient samples were taken after cytoreduction.

Time point denoted: recipient sample about 28 days before transplant, after cytoreduction. Study observations and caveats: Higher Inverse Simpson Index values in graft donor and pretransplant recipient predicted broader posttransplant TCR diversity. Recipient TCR diversity dropped after transplant; expanded clonotypes rose from day 30 to 180. Few recipient clonotypes overlapped donors; over 95% were de novo at given depth.

A word on this clone: The target antigen is unknown.

The data were produced by immunoSEQ multiplex PCR, yet TCRdb's version contains in-frame clones alone and is incomplete. The repertoire holds about 36,000 clones, with over 85% as singletons. This material consisted of peripheral blood mononuclear cells, taken before stem cell transplant. This clonotype was sampled from a man aged 40-49 years with chronic myeloid leukemia. Some clones in this sample may be carry-over from other donors' samples.

CDR3 loop: CASTRDRGKGIDYEQYF. The CDR3 region has the DNA TGCGCCAGCACCCGGGACAGGGGAAAGGGCATCGACTACGAGCAGTACTTC. The V call is TRBV4-1, the J call TRBJ2-7; 10 bases map to TRBD1. The CDR3 sequence is 17 residues long. CDR1 is MGHRA, CDR2 YSYEKL, per germline. After removal of 7 bases from V and 3 bases from J, the junction contained 15 bases not matched to a gene.